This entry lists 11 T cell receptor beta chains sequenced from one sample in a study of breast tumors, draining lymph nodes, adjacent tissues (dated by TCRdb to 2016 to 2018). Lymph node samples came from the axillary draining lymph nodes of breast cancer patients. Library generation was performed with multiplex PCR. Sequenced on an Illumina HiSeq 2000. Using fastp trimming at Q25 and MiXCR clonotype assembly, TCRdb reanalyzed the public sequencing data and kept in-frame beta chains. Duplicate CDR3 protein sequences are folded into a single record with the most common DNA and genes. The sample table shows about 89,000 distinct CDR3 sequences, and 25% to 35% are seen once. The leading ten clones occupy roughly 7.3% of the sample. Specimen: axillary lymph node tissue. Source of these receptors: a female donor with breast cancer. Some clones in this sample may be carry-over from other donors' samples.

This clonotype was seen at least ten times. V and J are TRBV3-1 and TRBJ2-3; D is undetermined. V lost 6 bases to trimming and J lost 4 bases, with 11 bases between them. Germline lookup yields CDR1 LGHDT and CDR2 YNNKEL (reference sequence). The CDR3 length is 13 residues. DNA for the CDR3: TGTGCCAGCAGTCCAAGAGGTTCAGATACGCAGTATTTT. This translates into CASSPRGSDTQYF.

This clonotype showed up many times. In DNA form, the CDR3 reads TGCAGTGCTAGAGATACTCCGGAGCAGTACTTC. Residues: CSARDTPEQYF. The rearrangement links TRBV20-1 to TRBJ2-7; D remains ambiguous. Germline values: CDR1 DFQATT, CDR2 SNEGSKA (reference sequence). The CDR3 consists of 11 residues. V was cut by 0 bases and J by 7 bases, with 7 bases left in between.

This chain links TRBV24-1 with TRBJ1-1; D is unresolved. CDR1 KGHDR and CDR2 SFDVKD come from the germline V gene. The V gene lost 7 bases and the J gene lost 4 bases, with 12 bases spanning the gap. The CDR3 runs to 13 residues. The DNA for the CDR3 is TGTGCCACCAGGGGCGTCGGGAGCACTGAAGCTTTCTTT. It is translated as CATRGVGSTEAFF.

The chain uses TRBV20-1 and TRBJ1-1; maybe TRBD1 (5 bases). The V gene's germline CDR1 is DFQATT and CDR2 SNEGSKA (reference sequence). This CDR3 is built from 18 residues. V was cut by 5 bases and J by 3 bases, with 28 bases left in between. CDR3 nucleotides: TGCAGTGCTGGAGGATATCTCGATATGGGACTGGGGGACACTGAAGCTTTCTTT. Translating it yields CSAGGYLDMGLGDTEAFF.

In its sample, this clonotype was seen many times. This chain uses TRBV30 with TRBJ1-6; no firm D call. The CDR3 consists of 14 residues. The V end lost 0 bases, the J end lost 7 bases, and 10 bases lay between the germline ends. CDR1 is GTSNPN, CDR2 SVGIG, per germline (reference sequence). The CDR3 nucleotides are TGTGCCTGGAGTGTAAACAGTCTAAATTCACCCCTCCACTTT. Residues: CAWSVNSLNSPLHF.

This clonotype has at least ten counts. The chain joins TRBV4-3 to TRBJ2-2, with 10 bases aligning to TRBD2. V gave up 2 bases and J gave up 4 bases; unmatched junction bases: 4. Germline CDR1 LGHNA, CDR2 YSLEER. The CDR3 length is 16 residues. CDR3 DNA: TGCGCCAGCAGCCAATACTCTAGCGGGAGCACCGGGGAGCTGTTTTTT. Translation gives CASSQYSSGSTGELFF.

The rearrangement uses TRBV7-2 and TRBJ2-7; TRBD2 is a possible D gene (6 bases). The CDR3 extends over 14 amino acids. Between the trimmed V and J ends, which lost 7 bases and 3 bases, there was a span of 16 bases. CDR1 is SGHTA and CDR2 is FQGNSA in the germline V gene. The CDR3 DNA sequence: TGTGCCAGCACCCCGGGAGAGCAACTCTACGAGCAGTACTTC. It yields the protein CASTPGEQLYEQYF.

This chain's CDR3 is CSLRTDTMLNEQFF. As DNA, the CDR3 is TGCAGCTTGCGAACCGACACGATGCTCAATGAGCAGTTCTTC. The rearrangement uses TRBV29-1 and TRBJ2-1; D is unresolved. Looked up from germline, CDR1 is SQVTM and CDR2 is ANQGSEA. The V end lost 8 bases, the J end lost 6 bases, and 20 bases lay between the germline ends. This CDR3 has 14 residues.

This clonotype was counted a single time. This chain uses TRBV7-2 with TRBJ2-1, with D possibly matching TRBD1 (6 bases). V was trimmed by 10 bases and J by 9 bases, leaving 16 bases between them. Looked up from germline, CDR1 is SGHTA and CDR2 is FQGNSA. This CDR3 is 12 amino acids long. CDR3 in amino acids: CATRQIRGEQFF. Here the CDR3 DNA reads TGTGCCACCCGCCAGATCAGGGGTGAGCAGTTCTTC.

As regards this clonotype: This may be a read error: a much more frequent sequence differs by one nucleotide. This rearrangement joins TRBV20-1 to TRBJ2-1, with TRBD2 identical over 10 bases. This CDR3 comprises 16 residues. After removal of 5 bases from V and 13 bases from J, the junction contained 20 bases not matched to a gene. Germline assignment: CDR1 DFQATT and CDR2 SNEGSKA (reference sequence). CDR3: CSALPYGTSAQNGQFF. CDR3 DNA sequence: TGCAGTGCTCTCCCCTACGGGACTAGCGCTCAGAACGGTCAGTTCTTC.

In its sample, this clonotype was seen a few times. CDR3 nucleotide sequence: TGTGCCAGCAGCTTGACAGGGGGAGGGTCTGAAGCTTTCTTT. This translates into CASSLTGGGSEAFF. The rearrangement links TRBV7-3 to TRBJ1-1, with TRBD1 matching 9 bases. The CDR3 covers 14 residues. CDR1 is SGHTA, CDR2 FQGTGA, per germline. With 3 bases clipped from V and 6 bases from J, the junction kept 5 bases outside the gene matches.